The rows below give T cell receptor beta chains drawn from one sample of a study of response to subunit inactivated influenza vaccine. TCRdb fed the RT-PCR reads into MiXCR, producing one record per CDR3 protein. The data hold hundreds of thousands of distinct CDR3 sequences, with 25% observed a single time. The sample here was CD4+ T cells sorted from PBMCs, taken about 5 days after vaccination. These receptors came from a man over 45 who received an inactivated influenza vaccine. The CDR3 runs from the conserved cysteine through the conserved F or W. The D gene is left open where the match is weak. Clone size, where shown, is once, few, many, or a class for clones that have expanded.

d_call	clone_size	j_call	v_call	cdr3_aa	cdr3_nt
.	.	TRBJ2-1	TRBV5-6	CASSLVRVSPNEQFF	TGTGCCAGCAGCTTGGTCCGGGTCAGCCCCAATGAGCAGTTCTTC
.	few	TRBJ2-2	TRBV6-2/TRBV6-3	CASSYRASAVNTGELFF	TGTGCCAGCAGTTACAGAGCGAGTGCGGTAAACACCGGGGAGCTGTTTTTT
.	.	TRBJ2-3	TRBV20-1	CSVPGSTDTQYF	TGCAGTGTGCCAGGTAGCACAGATACGCAGTATTTT
TRBD1	.	TRBJ2-4	TRBV28	CASSFPQGIKNIQYF	TGTGCCAGCAGTTTTCCACAGGGGATCAAAAACATTCAGTACTTC
TRBD1	.	TRBJ1-3	TRBV10-3	CAIGPGTVSGNTIYF	TGTGCCATCGGGCCCGGGACAGTCTCTGGAAACACCATATATTTT
TRBD1	.	TRBJ2-3	TRBV9	CASSVTGGPDTQYF	TGTGCCAGCAGCGTTACAGGGGGCCCAGATACGCAGTATTTT
.	once	TRBJ2-1	TRBV5-1	CASSPRPPGVTYNEQFF	TGCGCCAGCAGCCCCAGGCCCCCTGGGGTCACATACAATGAGCAGTTCTTC
.	.	TRBJ2-7	TRBV5-1	CASSPDSQRLYEQYF	TGCGCCAGCAGCCCCGACAGCCAGCGCCTCTACGAGCAGTACTTC
.	.	TRBJ1-6	TRBV20-1	CSARDLGDNSPLHF	TGCAGTGCTAGAGATCTCGGGGATAATTCACCCCTCCACTTT
TRBD1	.	TRBJ1-1	TRBV7-2	CASSTRQGTEAFF	TGTGCCAGCAGCACACGACAGGGGACTGAAGCTTTCTTT
.	few	TRBJ2-7	TRBV12-3/TRBV12-4	CASSLLWPGVYEQYF	TGTGCCAGCAGTTTATTGTGGCCCGGGGTATACGAGCAGTACTTC
.	.	TRBJ2-1	TRBV14	CASSDGRERDNEQFF	TGTGCCAGCAGTGACGGCCGGGAGAGGGACAATGAGCAGTTCTTC
TRBD2	.	TRBJ2-1	TRBV7-7	CASSRGRDYNEQFF	TGTGCCAGCAGCCGCGGGAGGGACTACAATGAGCAGTTCTTC
.	few	TRBJ2-1	TRBV24-1	CATSDGPGKQFF	TGTGCCACCAGTGATGGACCCGGAAAGCAGTTCTTC
.	.	TRBJ2-3	TRBV4-2	CASSQELPTDTQYF	TGTGCCAGCAGCCAAGAACTTCCCACAGATACGCAGTATTTT
.	many	TRBJ1-1	TRBV20-1	CSARGLRANTEAFF	TGCAGTGCTAGAGGCTTGCGGGCGAACACTGAAGCTTTCTTT
.	.	TRBJ2-3	TRBV29-1	CSVDGLDTQYF	TGCAGCGTTGATGGCTTGGATACGCAGTATTTT
TRBD2	.	TRBJ2-3	TRBV30	CAWSGLVSTDTQYF	TGTGCCTGGTCGGGACTAGTAAGCACAGATACGCAGTATTTT